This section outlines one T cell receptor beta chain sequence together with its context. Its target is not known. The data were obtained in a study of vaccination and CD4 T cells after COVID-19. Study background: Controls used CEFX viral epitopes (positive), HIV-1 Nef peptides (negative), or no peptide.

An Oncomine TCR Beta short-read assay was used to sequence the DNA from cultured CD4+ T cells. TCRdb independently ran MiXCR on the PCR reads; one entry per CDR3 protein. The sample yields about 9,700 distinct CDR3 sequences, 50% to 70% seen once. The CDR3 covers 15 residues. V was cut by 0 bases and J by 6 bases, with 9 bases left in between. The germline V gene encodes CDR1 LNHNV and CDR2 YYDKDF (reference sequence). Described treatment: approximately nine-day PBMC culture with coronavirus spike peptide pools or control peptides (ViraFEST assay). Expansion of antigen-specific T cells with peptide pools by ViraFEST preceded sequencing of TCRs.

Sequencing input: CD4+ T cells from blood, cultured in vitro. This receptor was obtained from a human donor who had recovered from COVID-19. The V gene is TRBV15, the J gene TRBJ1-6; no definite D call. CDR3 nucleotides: TGTGCCACCAGCAGAGATCGGGCCATTAATTCACCCCTCCACTTT. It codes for CATSRDRAINSPLHF.